Each of the 9 T cell receptor beta chains below was sequenced from the same sample in a study of cytomegalovirus exposure and HLA in healthy donors. The PCR employed 60 Vbeta primers together with 13 Jbeta primers. Sequenced by immunoSEQ multiplex PCR; TCRdb stores in-frame clones only, minus some. The data hold 100,000 to 150,000 clones, with approximately 80% observed a single time. Source material: PBMCs. These receptors all stem from a male donor in good health and CMV-seropositive.

The chain combines TRBV19 with TRBJ2-2; 11 nucleotides agree with TRBD2. The germline CDR1 and CDR2 sequences are LNHDA and SQIVND (reference sequence). The CDR3 sequence is 16 residues long. V was pared by 7 bases and J by 2 bases, with 6 bases of the junction left unmatched. CDR3 sequence (DNA): TGTGCCAGTACTCTAGCGGGAGGCCCCAACACCGGGGAGCTGTTTTTT. Encoded protein: CASTLAGGPNTGELFF.

The chain recombines TRBV5-6 with TRBJ1-1; no firm D call. This CDR3 has 16 amino acids. Between the trimmed V and J ends, which lost 6 bases and 2 bases, there was a span of 20 bases. The germline V gene has CDR1 SGHDT and CDR2 YYEEEE. CDR3 in amino acids: CASNLRRAAHNTEAFF. In DNA, the CDR3 is TGTGCCAGCAATCTAAGGAGGGCAGCTCACAACACTGAAGCTTTCTTT. Filled out from reference TRBV5-6 and TRBJ1-1, the complete variable domain reads DAGVTQSPTHLIKTRGQQVTLRCSPKSGHDTVSWYQQALGQGPQFIFQYYEEEERQRGNFPDRFSGHQFPNYSSELNVNALLLGDSALYLCASNLRRAAHNTEAFFGQGTRLTVV.

This clone was seen a handful of times. The CDR3 bases are TGCAGCGTTCTCCCAGCGGACTATGGCTACACCTTC. It is translated as CSVLPADYGYTF. The J gene is TRBJ1-2, the V gene TRBV29-1; D gene ambiguous. CDR1 is SQVTM, CDR2 ANQGSEA, per germline. CDR3 length: 12 residues. V was pared by 5 bases and J by 3 bases, with 10 bases between.

This clone was found once. The chain combines TRBV19 with TRBJ1-1; D unresolved. V shed 5 bases and J shed 9 bases, with 16 bases lying between them. CDR3 length equals 13 residues. Per the germline V gene, CDR1 is LNHDA and CDR2 is SQIVND (reference sequence). The CDR3 loop reads CASSSRGRRQAFF. As DNA, the CDR3 is TGTGCCAGTAGTTCAAGAGGGAGACGACAAGCTTTCTTT.

The chain combines TRBV9 with TRBJ2-3, with TRBD2 matching 12 bases. CDR1 and CDR2 from the germline V gene are SGDLS and YYNGEE. The CDR3 runs 17 residues. V was clipped by 0 bases and J by 1 base; unmatched bases: 3. The CDR3 sequence is CASSVVASGGGTDTQYF. DNA for the CDR3: TGTGCCAGCAGCGTAGTGGCTAGCGGGGGGGGCACAGATACGCAGTATTTT.

For this clone: The sample has other DNA sequences that encode this CDR3 too. This sequence joins TRBV11-2 and TRBJ2-7, with TRBD1 identical over 7 bases. Germline V gene sequence: CDR1 SGHAT, CDR2 FQNNGV. The CDR3 totals 12 residues. V lost 5 bases, J lost 9 bases, and 7 bases stayed unmatched. The CDR3 bases are TGTGCCAGCAGCCCCGGGACAGAGAGGCAGTACTTC. Amino acids: CASSPGTERQYF.

The rearrangement links TRBV7-7 to TRBJ1-3, with 7 bases that match TRBD1. Germline V CDR1 and CDR2: SSHAT, FNYEAQ (reference sequence). Losses at the gene ends were 5 bases for V and 2 bases for J; bases not matched to a gene: 3. This CDR3 region has 14 residues. CDR3 bases: TGTGCCAGCAGCCGGGGACAGCCTGGAAACACCATATATTTT. Encoded protein: CASSRGQPGNTIYF. The full variable domain, in which reference TRBV7-7 and TRBJ1-3 provide the parts outside the CDR3, is GAGVSQSPRYKVTKRGQDVTLRCDPISSHATLYWYQQALGQGPEFLTYFNYEAQPDKSGLPSDRFSAERPEGSISTLTIQRTEQRDSAMYRCASSRGQPGNTIYFGEGSWLTVV.

In its sample, this clone was seen once. V is TRBV7-8 and J is TRBJ1-5; D ambiguous. The CDR3 runs 13 residues. V shed 1 base and J shed 7 bases, with 8 bases lying between them. The germline CDR1 and CDR2 sequences are SGHVS and FQNEAQ. The CDR3 nucleotides read TGTGCCAGCAGCTTAGGGGCGGGCCAGCCCCAGCATTTT. This translates into CASSLGAGQPQHF.

The chain carries TRBV6-1 and TRBJ2-7; 9 nucleotides agree with TRBD1. Germline V gives CDR1 MNHNS, CDR2 SASEGT. This CDR3 has 14 amino acids. V gave up 6 bases and J gave up 4 bases; unmatched junction bases: 7. The CDR3 bases are TGTGCCAGCAGGGAGGGACAGGGTAGTTACGAGCAGTACTTC. The encoded protein is CASREGQGSYEQYF.